These 6 T cell receptor beta chains share one sample of origin, sequenced in a study of blood T cell repertoires in COVID-19 (dated by TCRdb to about 2020). The library came from the immunoSEQ multiplex PCR assay. TCRdb took over this immuneACCESS table, retaining in-frame rearrangements with V and J assigned. Such tables are incomplete; in checked studies, under half of the missing clones stem from an unresolved V gene, and the remainder is unexplained. The sample table contains over 150,000 clones; only one count was recorded for approximately 87% of them. Approximately 0.93% of the sample rests with the top ten. The material sequenced was peripheral blood. These TCRs come from a young woman who had recovered from COVID-19.

The V and J genes are TRBV7-2 and TRBJ1-1, with TRBD1 identical over 9 bases. Trimming took 5 bases from V and 0 from J; bases not matched to a gene: 4. The CDR3 spans 15 residues. Germline CDR1 is SGHTA and CDR2 is FQGNSA. As DNA, the CDR3 is TGTGCCAGCAGCGGACGACAGGGGGTGAACACTGAAGCTTTCTTT. It translates to CASSGRQGVNTEAFF.

The V and J genes are TRBV2 and TRBJ1-5; D call uncertain. From germline, CDR1 is SNHLY and CDR2 FYNNEI. There are 14 residues in the CDR3. V was shortened by 6 bases and J by 0 bases, with 9 bases between the two germline ends. CDR3 nucleotide sequence: TGTGCCAGCAGGCGGATTCATAGCAATCAGCCCCAGCATTTT. Amino acids: CASRRIHSNQPQHF.

The chain joins TRBV18 to TRBJ2-5; D unresolved. There are 15 residues in the CDR3. Germline lookup yields CDR1 KGHSH and CDR2 LQKENI. V lost 0 bases, J lost 1 base, and 9 bases lay in between. The CDR3 loop is CASSPPMAAQETQYF. The CDR3 nucleotides are TGTGCCAGCTCACCACCGATGGCGGCCCAAGAGACCCAGTACTTC.

The chain carries TRBV12-1 and TRBJ2-7; the table calls TRBD2, which could not be checked here. TRBV12-1 counts as a pseudogene. This CDR3 has 14 amino acids. In nucleotides, the CDR3 is TGTGCCTCGATGAGGGCTAGCGGCTCCTACGAGCAGTACGTC. Translation: CASMRASGSYEQYV.

This clone appeared a single time. The gene calls are TRBV5-1 and TRBJ2-1, with 11 bases matching TRBD2. Germline trimming cut 0 bases from V and 6 bases from J; bases unmatched to any gene: 2. Germline assignment: CDR1 SGHRS and CDR2 YFSETQ. The CDR3 is 15 residues long. CDR3 loop: CASSLVAGGVNEQFF. CDR3 sequence (DNA): TGCGCCAGCAGCTTGGTAGCGGGAGGGGTCAATGAGCAGTTCTTC.

The chain links TRBV28 to TRBJ2-5; TRBD2 aligns across 8 bases. Germline CDR1 and CDR2: MDHEN and SYDVKM. CDR3 length: 15 residues. V shed 4 bases and J 5 bases; nucleotides not matched to a gene: 9. In DNA form, the CDR3 reads TGTGCCAGCAGTTGGGGGACTAGGGAGAGGGAGACCCAGTACTTC. Its translation: CASSWGTRERETQYF.